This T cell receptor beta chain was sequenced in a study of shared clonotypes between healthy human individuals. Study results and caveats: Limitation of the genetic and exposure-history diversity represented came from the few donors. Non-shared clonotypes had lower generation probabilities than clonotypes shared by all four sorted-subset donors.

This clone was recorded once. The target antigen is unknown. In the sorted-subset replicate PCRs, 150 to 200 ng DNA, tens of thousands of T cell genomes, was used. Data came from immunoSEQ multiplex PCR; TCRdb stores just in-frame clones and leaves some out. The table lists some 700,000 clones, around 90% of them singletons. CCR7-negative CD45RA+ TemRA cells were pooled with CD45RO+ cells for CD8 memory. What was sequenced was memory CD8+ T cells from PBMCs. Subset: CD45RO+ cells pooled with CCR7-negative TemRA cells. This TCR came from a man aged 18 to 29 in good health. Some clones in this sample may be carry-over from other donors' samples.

CDR3 in DNA: TGTGCCAGCAGCATGACAGGGGCCACTAATGAAAAACTGTTTTTT. Amino acid sequence: CASSMTGATNEKLFF. This rearrangement joins TRBV5-4 to TRBJ1-4; 8 positions match TRBD1. CDR3 length: 15 amino acids. CDR1 and CDR2 from the germline V gene are SGHNT and YYREEE (reference sequence). The junction had 4 bases not matched to a gene; V was cut back by 4 bases and J by 2 bases.